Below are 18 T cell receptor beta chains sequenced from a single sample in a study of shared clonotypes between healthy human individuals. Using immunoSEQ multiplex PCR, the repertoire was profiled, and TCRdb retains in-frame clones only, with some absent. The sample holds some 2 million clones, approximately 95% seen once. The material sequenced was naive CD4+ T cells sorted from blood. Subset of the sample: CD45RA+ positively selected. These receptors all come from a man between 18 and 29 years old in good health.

DNA for the CDR3: TGCGCCAGCAGCTTCGGCGGGACTAGTGATGCAGATACGCAGTATTTT. Translated, it gives CASSFGGTSDADTQYF. The V and J genes are TRBV5-1 and TRBJ2-3, with 8 bases lining up with TRBD2. The ends lost 2 bases at V and 4 bases at J; junction bases unmatched: 9. This CDR3 has 16 residues. Germline V gene data show CDR1 as SGHRS and CDR2 as YFSETQ.

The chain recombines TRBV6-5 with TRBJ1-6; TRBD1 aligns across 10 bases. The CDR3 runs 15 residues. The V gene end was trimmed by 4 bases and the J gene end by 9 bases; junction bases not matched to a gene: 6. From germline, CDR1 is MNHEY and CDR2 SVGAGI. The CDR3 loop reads CASSSGQGGVSPLHF. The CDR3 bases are TGTGCCAGCAGTTCCGGACAGGGGGGGGTTTCACCCCTCCACTTT.

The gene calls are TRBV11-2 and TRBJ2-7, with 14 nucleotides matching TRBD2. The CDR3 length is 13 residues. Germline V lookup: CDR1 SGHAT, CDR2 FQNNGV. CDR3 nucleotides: TGTGCCAGCAGCCCGGGACTAGCGGGAGCCCTATTTGTC. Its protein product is CASSPGLAGALFV.

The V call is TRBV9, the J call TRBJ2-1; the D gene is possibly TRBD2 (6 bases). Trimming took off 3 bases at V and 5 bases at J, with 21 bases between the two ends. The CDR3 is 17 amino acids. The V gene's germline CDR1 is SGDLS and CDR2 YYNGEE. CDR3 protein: CASSGGIAELFNNEQFF. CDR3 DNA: TGTGCCAGCAGCGGGGGTATAGCGGAACTATTCAACAATGAGCAGTTCTTC. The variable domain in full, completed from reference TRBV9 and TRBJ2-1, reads DSGVTQTPKHLITATGQRVTLRCSPRSGDLSVYWYQQSLDQGLQFLIQYYNGEERAKGNILERFSAQQFPDLHSELNLSSLELGDSALYFCASSGGIAELFNNEQFFGPGTRLTVL.

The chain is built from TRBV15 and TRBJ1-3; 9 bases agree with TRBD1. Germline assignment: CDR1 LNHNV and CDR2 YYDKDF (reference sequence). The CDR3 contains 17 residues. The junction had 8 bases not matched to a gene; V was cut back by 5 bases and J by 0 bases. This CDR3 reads CATSLGTGPLSGNTIYF. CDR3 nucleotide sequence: TGTGCCACCAGCCTAGGGACAGGGCCTCTCTCTGGAAACACCATATATTTT.

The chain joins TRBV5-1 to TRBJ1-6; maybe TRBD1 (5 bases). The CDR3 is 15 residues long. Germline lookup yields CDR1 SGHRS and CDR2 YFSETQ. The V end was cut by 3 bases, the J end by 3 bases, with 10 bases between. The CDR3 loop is CASSSGTVYNSPLHF. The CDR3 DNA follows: TGCGCCAGCAGCTCCGGGACGGTCTATAATTCACCCCTCCACTTT.

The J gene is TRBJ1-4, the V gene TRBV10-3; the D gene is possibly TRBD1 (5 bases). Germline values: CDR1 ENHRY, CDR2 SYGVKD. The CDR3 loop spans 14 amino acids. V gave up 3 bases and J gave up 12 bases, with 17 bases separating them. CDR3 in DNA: TGTGCCATCAGTGAACCGGGACGGACTCTTGAACTGTTTTTT. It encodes CAISEPGRTLELFF.

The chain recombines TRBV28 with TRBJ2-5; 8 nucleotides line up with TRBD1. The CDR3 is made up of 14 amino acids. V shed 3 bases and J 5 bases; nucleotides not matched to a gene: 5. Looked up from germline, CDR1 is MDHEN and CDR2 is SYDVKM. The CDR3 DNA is TGTGCCAGCAGTTTTCCCCGGACAGGGGAGACCCAGTACTTC. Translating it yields CASSFPRTGETQYF. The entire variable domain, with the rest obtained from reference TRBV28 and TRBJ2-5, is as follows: DVKVTQSSRYLVKRTGEKVFLECVQDMDHENMFWYRQDPGLGLRLIYFSYDVKMKEKGDIPEGYSVSREKKERFSLILESASTNQTSMYLCASSFPRTGETQYFGPGTRLLVL.

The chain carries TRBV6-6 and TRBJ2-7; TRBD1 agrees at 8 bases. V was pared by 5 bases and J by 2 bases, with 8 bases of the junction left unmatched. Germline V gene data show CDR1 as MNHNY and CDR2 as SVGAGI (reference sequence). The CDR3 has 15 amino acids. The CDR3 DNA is TGTGCCAGCAGTCCCGGGACAGGCCGTACCTACGAGCAGTACTTC. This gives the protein CASSPGTGRTYEQYF.

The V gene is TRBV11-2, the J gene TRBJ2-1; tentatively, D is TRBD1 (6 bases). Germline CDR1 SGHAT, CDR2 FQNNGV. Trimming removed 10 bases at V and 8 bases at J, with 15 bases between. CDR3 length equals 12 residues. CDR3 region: CANNREQDEQFF. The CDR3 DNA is TGTGCCAACAACAGGGAACAGGATGAGCAGTTCTTC.

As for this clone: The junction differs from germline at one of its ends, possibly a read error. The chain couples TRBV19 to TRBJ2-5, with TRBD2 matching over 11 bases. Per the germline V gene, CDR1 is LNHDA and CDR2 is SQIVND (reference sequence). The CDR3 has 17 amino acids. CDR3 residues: CASSIGAGTSGQEIQYF. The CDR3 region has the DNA TGTGCCAGTAGTATAGGGGCCGGGACTAGCGGCCAAGAGATCCAGTACTTC.

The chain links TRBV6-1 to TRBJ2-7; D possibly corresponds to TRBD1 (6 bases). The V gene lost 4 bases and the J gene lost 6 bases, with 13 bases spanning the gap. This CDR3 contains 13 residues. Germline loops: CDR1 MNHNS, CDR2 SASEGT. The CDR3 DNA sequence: TGTGCCAGCAGTGCAAACAGGGTCGGCGAGCAGTACTTC. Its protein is CASSANRVGEQYF.

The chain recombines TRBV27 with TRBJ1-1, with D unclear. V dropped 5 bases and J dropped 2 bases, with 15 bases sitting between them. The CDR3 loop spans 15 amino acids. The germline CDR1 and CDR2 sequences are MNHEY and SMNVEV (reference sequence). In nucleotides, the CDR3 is TGTGCCAGCAGTCCCAAGGACCGCCGTAACACTGAAGCTTTCTTT. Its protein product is CASSPKDRRNTEAFF.

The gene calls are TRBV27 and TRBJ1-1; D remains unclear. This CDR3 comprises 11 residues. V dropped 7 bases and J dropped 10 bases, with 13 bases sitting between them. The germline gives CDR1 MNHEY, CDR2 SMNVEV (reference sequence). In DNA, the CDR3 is TGTGCCAGCACGGAGAAAGGTGCAGCTTTCTTT. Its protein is CASTEKGAAFF.

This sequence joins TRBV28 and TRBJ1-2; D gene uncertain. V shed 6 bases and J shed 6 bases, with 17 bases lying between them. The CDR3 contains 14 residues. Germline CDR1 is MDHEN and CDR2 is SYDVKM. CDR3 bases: TGTGCCAGCAGCTTACAGCGGTTAAGGGATGGCTACACCTTC. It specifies CASSLQRLRDGYTF.

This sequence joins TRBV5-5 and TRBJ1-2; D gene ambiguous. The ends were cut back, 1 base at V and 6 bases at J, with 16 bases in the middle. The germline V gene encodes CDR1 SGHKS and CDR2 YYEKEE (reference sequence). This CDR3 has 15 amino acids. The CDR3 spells CASSLYSTDTNGYTF. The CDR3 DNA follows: TGTGCCAGCAGCTTGTATTCGACGGATACTAATGGCTACACCTTC.

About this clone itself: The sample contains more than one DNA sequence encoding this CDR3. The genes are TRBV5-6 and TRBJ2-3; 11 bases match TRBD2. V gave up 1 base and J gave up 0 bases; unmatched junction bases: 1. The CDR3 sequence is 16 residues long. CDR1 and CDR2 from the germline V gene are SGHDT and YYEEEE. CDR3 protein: CASSLRLAGSTDTQYF. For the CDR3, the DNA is TGTGCCAGCAGCTTGAGACTAGCGGGGAGCACAGATACGCAGTATTTT.

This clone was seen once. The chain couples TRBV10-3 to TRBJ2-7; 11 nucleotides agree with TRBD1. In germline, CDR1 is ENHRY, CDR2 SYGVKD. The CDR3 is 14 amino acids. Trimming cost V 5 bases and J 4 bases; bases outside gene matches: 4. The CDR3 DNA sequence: TGTGCCATCAGTCAGGACAGGGGGCCATACGAGCAGTACTTC. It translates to CAISQDRGPYEQYF.